The sequence of this T cell receptor beta chain was determined in a study of shared clonotypes between healthy human individuals. Deep level was the assay's run setting. TCRdb's table, derived via immunoSEQ multiplex PCR, lists solely in-frame clones and lacks some. The data contain about 2 million clones, roughly 94% of them singletons. The CDR3 covers 14 residues. Germline V CDR1 and CDR2: SQVTM, ANQGSEA. Trimming left V 7 bases short and J 6 bases short, with 22 bases between. Sequenced sample: naive CD4+ T cells sorted from blood. The subset was: CD45RA+ positively selected. The receptor comes from a man younger than 35 in good health. The V and J genes are TRBV29-1 and TRBJ2-7; D may be TRBD2 (7 bases). The CDR3, as DNA: TGCAGCGCCCTAAGACAGGTGGGACTATGCGAGCAGTACTTC. It is translated as CSALRQVGLCEQYF.